Sequencing of this T cell receptor (beta chain) was carried out in a study of cytomegalovirus exposure and HLA in healthy donors. Study-wide findings and caveats: The study carried out a later analysis of TCR beta sequences. It associated some 18,000 of them with specific HLA alleles at a false discovery rate of 0.05. For most TCR beta V segments, an earlier analysis put the productive rate at about 87% or about 30% of the time. High specificity and sensitivity for cytomegalovirus status were reported for the classifier.

Germline lookup yields CDR1 SGHVS and CDR2 FNYEAQ. The CDR3 totals 15 residues. V was pared by 5 bases and J by 1 base, with 7 bases of the junction left unmatched. Comment on this clone: No antigen is known for it.

Although they were nominally healthy when sampled, donors likely had unrecorded immune exposures. PCR employed 60 Vbeta and 13 Jbeta primers. TCRdb's table, derived via immunoSEQ multiplex PCR, lists solely in-frame clones and lacks some. The table lists 70,000 to 100,000 clones, with more than 5.5% in the top ten. The sample consisted of PBMCs. V and J are TRBV7-6 and TRBJ1-1; 7 bases match TRBD1. This receptor was identified in a girl aged 10 to 17 in good health and CMV-seropositive. CDR3 residues: CASSPRQGRNTEAFF. DNA of the CDR3: TGTGCCAGCAGCCCGCGACAGGGTAGGAACACTGAAGCTTTCTTT.